This T cell receptor (beta chain) was profiled in a study of blood T cell repertoires in COVID-19. On the study more broadly: From the United States, Italy and Spain came samples of acute and convalescent COVID-19. The cDNA or gDNA used as material had been derived from T cells, B-cell-depleted T cells, or PBMCs.

Germline V gene data show CDR1 as SGHRS and CDR2 as YFSETQ. The V gene lost 0 bases and the J gene lost 2 bases, with 9 bases spanning the gap. There are 14 residues in the CDR3. Methods used by the authors: From reference gene primer amplification, estimates of nucleated cell counts were derived. Produced via immunoSEQ multiplex PCR; TCRdb's table is partial and in-frame only. V and J calls and clone size are given by that table; D and trimming were obtained from the DNA. Among fewer than 90,000 clones listed, approximately 90% were seen once. Sequencing was performed on peripheral blood. This receptor was taken from a male donor with acute or convalescent COVID-19. J is TRBJ2-7 and V is TRBV5-1; no clear D gene. Here the CDR3 reads CASSLAGGTYEQYF. The CDR3 coding sequence is TGCGCCAGCAGCTTGGCCGGCGGAACCTACGAGCAGTACTTC.